The present T cell receptor beta chain was sequenced within a study of blood T cell repertoires in COVID-19. Study context: Nucleic acid was either cDNA or gDNA, and it came from T cells, B-cell-depleted T cells, or PBMCs.

A Seattle source enrolled patients during active infection and followed them longitudinally. Germline V CDR1 and CDR2: ENHRY, SYGVKD. CDR3 length equals 14 residues. The V end was cut by 4 bases, the J end by 5 bases, with 14 bases between. Per the original data handling: Researchers report that nucleated cell counts were estimated from reference gene primer amplification. Assay used: immunoSEQ multiplex PCR; TCRdb lists only in-frame clones, some missing. V and J calls plus clone size are reproduced from that table; the DNA served to infer D and trimming. Here the sample spans a few hundred thousand clones, 88% being singletons.

Sequenced sample: peripheral blood. The sequence was collected from a woman in her 30s with COVID-19, enrolled during active disease. The chain carries TRBV10-3 and TRBJ2-5; D not resolved. The CDR3 nucleotides read TGTGCCATCAGTGCATTAAGCTCTTCGGAGACCCAGTACTTC. This gives the protein CAISALSSSETQYF.